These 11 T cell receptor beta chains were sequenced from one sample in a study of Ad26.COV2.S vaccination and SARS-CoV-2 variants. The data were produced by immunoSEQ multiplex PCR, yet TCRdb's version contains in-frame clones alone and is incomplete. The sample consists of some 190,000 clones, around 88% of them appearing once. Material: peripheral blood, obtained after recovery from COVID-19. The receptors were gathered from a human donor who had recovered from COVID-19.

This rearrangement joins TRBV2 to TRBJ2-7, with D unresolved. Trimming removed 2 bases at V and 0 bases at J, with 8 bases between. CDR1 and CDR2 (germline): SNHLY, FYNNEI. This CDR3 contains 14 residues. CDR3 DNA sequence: TGTGCCAGCAGTGAAAAGGGATTCTCCTACGAGCAGTACTTC. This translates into CASSEKGFSYEQYF.

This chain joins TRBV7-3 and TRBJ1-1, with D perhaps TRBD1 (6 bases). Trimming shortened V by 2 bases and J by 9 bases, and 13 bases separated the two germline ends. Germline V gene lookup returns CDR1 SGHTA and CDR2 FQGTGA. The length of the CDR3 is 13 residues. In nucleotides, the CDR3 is TGTGCCAGCAGCTTAGGGGGGGACAATAAAGCTTTCTTT. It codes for CASSLGGDNKAFF.

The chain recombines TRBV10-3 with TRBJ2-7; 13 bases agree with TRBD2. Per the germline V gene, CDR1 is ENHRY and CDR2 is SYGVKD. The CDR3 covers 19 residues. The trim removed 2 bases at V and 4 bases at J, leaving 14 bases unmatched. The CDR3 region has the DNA TGTGCCATCAGTGAGGTAAAAGGACTAGCGGGAGATCTGAGGTACGAGCAGTACTTC. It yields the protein CAISEVKGLAGDLRYEQYF.

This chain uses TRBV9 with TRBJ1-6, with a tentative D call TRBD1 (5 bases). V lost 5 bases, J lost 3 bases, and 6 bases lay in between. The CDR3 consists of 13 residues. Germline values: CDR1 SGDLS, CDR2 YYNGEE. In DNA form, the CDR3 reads TGTGCCAGCAGTGGACACTATAATTCACCCCTCCACTTT. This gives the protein CASSGHYNSPLHF.

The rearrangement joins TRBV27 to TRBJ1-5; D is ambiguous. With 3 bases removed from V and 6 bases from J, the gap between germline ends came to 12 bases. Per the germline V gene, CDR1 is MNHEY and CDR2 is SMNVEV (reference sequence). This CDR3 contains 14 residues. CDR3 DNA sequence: TGTGCCAGCAGTTTGCGGGGAAGAATTCAGCCCCAGCATTTT. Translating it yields CASSLRGRIQPQHF.

The CDR3 sequence: CASRGASGNKQYF. The CDR3 bases are TGTGCCAGCCGTGGGGCTAGCGGGAATAAGCAGTACTTC. The V gene is TRBV28, the J gene TRBJ2-7; 9 bases agree with TRBD2. The CDR3 loop spans 13 amino acids. Germline CDR1 is MDHEN and CDR2 is SYDVKM. J gave up 8 bases and V 8 bases, and 10 bases lay outside the gene matches.

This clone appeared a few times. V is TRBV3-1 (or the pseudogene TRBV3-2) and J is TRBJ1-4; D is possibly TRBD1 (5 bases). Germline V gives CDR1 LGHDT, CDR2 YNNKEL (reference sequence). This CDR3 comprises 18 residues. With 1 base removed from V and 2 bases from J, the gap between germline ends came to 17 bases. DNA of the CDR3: TGTGCCAGCAGCCAAGGGGTCGGCACTCGGGGGACTAATGAAAAACTGTTTTTT. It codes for CASSQGVGTRGTNEKLFF.

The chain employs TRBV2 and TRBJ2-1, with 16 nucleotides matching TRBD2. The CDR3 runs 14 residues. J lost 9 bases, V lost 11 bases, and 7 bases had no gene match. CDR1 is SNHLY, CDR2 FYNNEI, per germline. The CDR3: CASKGLAGGGEQFF. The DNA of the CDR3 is TGTGCCTCAAAGGGACTAGCGGGAGGGGGTGAGCAGTTCTTC.

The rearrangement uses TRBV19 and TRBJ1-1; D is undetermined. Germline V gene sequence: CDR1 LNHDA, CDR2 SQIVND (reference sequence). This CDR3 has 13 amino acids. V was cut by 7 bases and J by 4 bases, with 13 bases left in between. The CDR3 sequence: CASIPGSSTEAFF. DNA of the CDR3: TGTGCCAGTATTCCGGGGTCGTCCACTGAAGCTTTCTTT.

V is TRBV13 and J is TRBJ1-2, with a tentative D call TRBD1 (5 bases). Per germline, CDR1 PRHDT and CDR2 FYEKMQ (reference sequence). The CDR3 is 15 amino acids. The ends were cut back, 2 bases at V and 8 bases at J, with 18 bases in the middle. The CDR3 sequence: CASSLSQGDGSGYTF. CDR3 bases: TGTGCCAGCAGCTTAAGCCAGGGTGACGGATCCGGCTACACCTTC.

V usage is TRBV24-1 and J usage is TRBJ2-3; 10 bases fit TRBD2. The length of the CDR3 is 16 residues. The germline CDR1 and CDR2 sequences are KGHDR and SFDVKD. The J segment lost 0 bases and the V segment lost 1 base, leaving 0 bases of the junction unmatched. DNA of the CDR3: TGTGCCACCAGTGATTTACTAGCGGGGAGCACAGATACGCAGTATTTT. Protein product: CATSDLLAGSTDTQYF.